These 8 T cell receptor beta chains share one sample of origin, sequenced in a study of cytomegalovirus exposure and HLA in healthy donors. In the PCR, 60 Vbeta and 13 Jbeta primers were used. Data came from immunoSEQ multiplex PCR; TCRdb stores just in-frame clones and leaves some out. In the table there are some 150,000 clones, about 80% of which are singletons. The sample was PBMCs. These receptors came from a woman aged 50 to 60 in good health and CMV-seronegative.

The chain has TRBV19 and TRBJ2-7; TRBD2 might be the D (5 bases). Germline V gives CDR1 LNHDA, CDR2 SQIVND (reference sequence). V lost 9 bases and J 2 bases, leaving 14 bases between the germline ends. This CDR3 is built from 13 residues. CDR3 loop: CASGGGSTYEQYF. The CDR3 DNA is TGTGCCAGCGGCGGAGGTTCTACCTACGAGCAGTACTTC. Using reference TRBV19 and TRBJ2-7 for the parts outside the CDR3, the full variable domain is DGGITQSPKYLFRKEGQNVTLSCEQNLNHDAMYWYRQDPGQGLRLIYYSQIVNDFQKGDIAEGYSVSREKKESFPLTVTSAQKNPTAFYLCASGGGSTYEQYFGPGTRLTVT.

This chain links TRBV27 with TRBJ2-1; 10 bases are a match to TRBD2. There are 14 residues in the CDR3. V shed 7 bases, J shed 9 bases, and the junction held 9 bases outside the gene matches. Germline loops: CDR1 MNHEY, CDR2 SMNVEV (reference sequence). CDR3 nucleotides: TGTGCCAGCAAGGGGCTAGCGGGAGAGGCTGAGCAGTTCTTC. Its protein product is CASKGLAGEAEQFF.

V gene TRBV6-5 combines with J gene TRBJ2-7; D is perhaps TRBD2 (6 bases). The CDR3 sequence is 14 residues long. Germline CDR1 MNHEY, CDR2 SVGAGI. The V gene lost 6 bases and the J gene lost 0 bases, with 12 bases spanning the gap. CDR3: CASRRDGSSYEQYF. The CDR3 nucleotides read TGTGCCAGCAGGCGGGACGGTAGCTCCTACGAGCAGTACTTC.

The rearrangement links TRBV10-3 to TRBJ2-3, with TRBD2 matching 7 bases. The CDR3 covers 13 residues. V shed 7 bases, J shed 3 bases, and the junction held 4 bases outside the gene matches. The germline gives CDR1 ENHRY, CDR2 SYGVKD. This chain's CDR3 is CAITAGETDTQYF. For the CDR3, the DNA is TGTGCCATCACGGCGGGAGAGACAGATACGCAGTATTTT.

This chain connects TRBV18 to TRBJ1-2, with D unclear. Germline lookup yields CDR1 KGHSH and CDR2 LQKENI. CDR3 size: 13 residues. Between the trimmed V and J ends, which lost 2 bases and 4 bases, there was a span of 8 bases. The CDR3 loop reads CASSPGPVYGYTF. CDR3 DNA: TGTGCCAGCTCACCAGGGCCGGTCTATGGCTACACCTTC.

The chain has TRBV2 and TRBJ2-7, with 9 bases identical to TRBD1. V was clipped by 5 bases and J by 4 bases; unmatched bases: 9. The CDR3 extends over 15 amino acids. The germline V gene has CDR1 SNHLY and CDR2 FYNNEI. The CDR3 protein is CASSQERTGVYEQYF. The CDR3 DNA reads as TGTGCCAGCAGTCAGGAGCGGACAGGGGTGTACGAGCAGTACTTC.

V is TRBV5-4 and J is TRBJ1-1; TRBD1 is a possible D gene (5 bases). This CDR3 comprises 14 residues. Trimming took 2 bases from V and 0 from J, leaving 8 bases between them. The germline V gene encodes CDR1 SGHNT and CDR2 YYREEE (reference sequence). CDR3 residues: CASSLQVVNTEAFF. CDR3 DNA: TGTGCCAGCAGCTTACAGGTTGTGAACACTGAAGCTTTCTTT. Looking up the rest from reference TRBV5-4 and TRBJ1-1 gives the full variable domain: ETGVTQSPTHLIKTRGQQVTLRCSSQSGHNTVSWYQQALGQGPQFIFQYYREEENGRGNFPPRFSGLQFPNYSSELNVNALELDDSALYLCASSLQVVNTEAFFGQGTRLTVV.

The chain recombines TRBV5-1 with TRBJ2-7; TRBD1 matches 7 bases. The J segment lost 4 bases and the V segment lost 0 bases, leaving 1 base of the junction unmatched. The CDR3 runs to 13 residues. Germline CDR1 and CDR2: SGHRS and YFSETQ. CDR3 amino acids: CASSLAGQYEQYF. The CDR3 DNA reads TGCGCCAGCAGCTTGGCGGGACAGTACGAGCAGTACTTC. Together with reference TRBV5-1 and TRBJ2-7, the CDR3 gives the full variable domain: KAGVTQTPRYLIKTRGQQVTLSCSPISGHRSVSWYQQTPGQGLQFLFEYFSETQRNKGNFPGRFSGRQFSNSRSEMNVSTLELGDSALYLCASSLAGQYEQYFGPGTRLTVT.